The 15 T cell receptor beta chains below were found in one sample sequenced in a study of blood T cell repertoires in COVID-19. Data came from immunoSEQ multiplex PCR; TCRdb stores just in-frame clones and leaves some out. In the table there are 150,000 to 200,000 clones, 82% of which are singletons. Sample: peripheral blood. The receptors were gathered from an older woman with COVID-19, enrolled during active disease.

This clone showed up just once. The chain employs TRBV11-2 and TRBJ2-1; no clear D gene. Germline V gene sequence: CDR1 SGHAT, CDR2 FQNNGV. V lost 5 bases and J lost 2, with 10 bases in between. The CDR3 runs to 14 residues. The CDR3 DNA reads TGTGCCAGCAGCCCCGTGCGTGCCTACAATGAGCAGTTCTTC. This gives the protein CASSPVRAYNEQFF.

The V call is TRBV7-3, the J call TRBJ2-3; D is perhaps TRBD2 (6 bases). Germline V CDR1 and CDR2: SGHTA, FQGTGA. V gave up 5 bases and J gave up 4 bases, with 10 bases separating them. The CDR3 spans 13 residues. CDR3 amino acids: CASSGGYSDTQYF. The CDR3 nucleotides read TGTGCCAGCAGCGGAGGGTATTCAGATACGCAGTATTTT.

This chain links TRBV9 with TRBJ2-1, with TRBD2 matching 9 bases. From germline, CDR1 is SGDLS and CDR2 YYNGEE. The V segment lost 4 bases and the J segment 1 base; nucleotides outside the gene matches: 3. CDR3 length equals 15 residues. The CDR3 nucleotides are TGTGCCAGCAGCCAGACTAGCGGTTCCTACAATGAGCAGTTCTTC. Its translation is CASSQTSGSYNEQFF.

J is TRBJ2-5 and V is TRBV7-6; maybe TRBD2 (5 bases). CDR3 length: 15 residues. Trimming removed 2 bases from V and 1 base from J, with 11 bases in between. CDR1 and CDR2 from the germline V gene are SGHVS and FNYEAQ. In DNA form, the CDR3 reads TGTGCCAGCAGCTTACAGGCGGGCCTCCAAGAGACCCAGTACTTC. Translated, it gives CASSLQAGLQETQYF.

This chain connects TRBV4-2 to TRBJ1-2, with a possible D match to TRBD1 (6 bases). V was trimmed by 1 base and J by 6 bases, leaving 15 bases between them. The CDR3 has 15 residues. Germline-derived CDR1 and CDR2 are LGHNA and YNFKEQ. CDR3 region: CASSQAGQSGDGYTF. The DNA of the CDR3 is TGTGCCAGCAGCCAAGCTGGACAGTCAGGAGATGGCTACACCTTC.

The rearrangement joins TRBV18 to TRBJ1-5; 10 bases map to TRBD1. The CDR3 runs to 15 residues. Trimming at V came to 4 bases and at J to 4 bases, leaving 4 bases not matched to a gene. Germline CDR1 reads KGHSH; CDR2 reads LQKENI. The DNA for the CDR3 is TGTGCCAGCTCACTGGGGGACAGGGGAAATCAGCCCCAGCATTTT. Translating gives CASSLGDRGNQPQHF.

V and J are TRBV5-4 and TRBJ2-2; TRBD2 aligns across 12 bases. The V and J ends lost 0 bases and 6 bases, in that order; junction bases with no gene match: 3. The CDR3 has 16 amino acids. CDR1 SGHNT and CDR2 YYREEE come from the germline V gene (reference sequence). CDR3 DNA sequence: TGTGCCAGCAGCTTGGGGAGACTAGCGGGAGCCGGGGAGCTGTTTTTT. Translation: CASSLGRLAGAGELFF.

As to this clone: Relative to the germline gene, one junction end is altered; a read error may explain this. The V call is TRBV7-7, the J call TRBJ2-1, with D unclear. Germline V gene lookup returns CDR1 SSHAT and CDR2 FNYEAQ (reference sequence). This CDR3 has 16 amino acids. The CDR3: CASSLSLSPENNEQFF. The CDR3 DNA is TGTGCTAGCAGCTTATCCTTAAGTCCCGAGAACAATGAGCAGTTCTTC.

The genes are TRBV7-3 and TRBJ2-2; TRBD2 matches 7 bases. Per the germline V gene, CDR1 is SGHTA and CDR2 is FQGTGA. After removal of 2 bases from V and 1 base from J, the junction contained 4 bases not matched to a gene. The CDR3 has 16 amino acids. CDR3 region: CASSLEGLLNTGELFF. As DNA, the CDR3 is TGTGCCAGCAGCTTAGAGGGACTACTGAACACCGGGGAGCTGTTTTTT.

The chain employs TRBV12-1 and TRBJ2-7; the D call TRBD1 from the table was never checked on the DNA. TRBV12-1 counts as a pseudogene. CDR3 length equals 15 residues. The CDR3 loop reads CASSPPDRGIYEQYV. CDR3 coding DNA: TGTGCCAGCAGCCCCCCGGACAGGGGGATCTACGAGCAGTACGTC.

V usage is TRBV5-6 and J usage is TRBJ1-1; D might be TRBD1 (5 bases). Between the trimmed V and J ends, which lost 2 bases and 5 bases, there was a span of 13 bases. This CDR3 contains 14 residues. CDR1 is SGHDT, CDR2 YYEEEE, per germline. The DNA of the CDR3 is TGTGCCAGCAGCTTAATCAGGGTTTGGACTGAAGCTTTCTTT. It specifies CASSLIRVWTEAFF.

The CDR3 DNA is TGTGCCAGCAATTTACTAGCGGGGGGCCCCCTGGAGCAGTACGTC. It specifies CASNLLAGGPLEQYV. This chain links TRBV2 with TRBJ2-7; 12 bases map to TRBD2. The V gene's germline CDR1 is SNHLY and CDR2 FYNNEI. V shed 7 bases, J shed 7 bases, and the junction held 11 bases outside the gene matches. The CDR3 is 15 amino acids.

The chain uses TRBV7-2 and TRBJ2-4; TRBD1 matches 7 bases. Trimming at V came to 5 bases and at J to 9 bases, leaving 7 bases not matched to a gene. The CDR3 consists of 13 residues. Germline CDR1 and CDR2: SGHTA and FQGNSA. CDR3 sequence reads: CASSPTGFGIQYF. The CDR3 region has the DNA TGTGCCAGCAGCCCGACAGGGTTTGGCATTCAGTACTTC.

This clone was counted once. The CDR3 DNA is TGCGCCAGCAGCCGAACCGGACTAGCGGGAGGTGTTGACAATGAGCAGTTCTTC. Encoded protein: CASSRTGLAGGVDNEQFF. The chain combines TRBV5-1 with TRBJ2-1, with TRBD2 matching 14 bases. The V gene end was trimmed by 4 bases and the J gene end by 5 bases; junction bases not matched to a gene: 11. CDR1 is SGHRS and CDR2 is YFSETQ in the germline V gene. The CDR3 sequence is 18 residues long.

The rearrangement links TRBV19 to TRBJ2-3; D is ambiguous. The CDR3 has 13 residues. Trimming removed 5 bases from V and 5 bases from J, with 11 bases in between. Germline V gene lookup returns CDR1 LNHDA and CDR2 SQIVND (reference sequence). This CDR3 is CASSLSPGDTQYF. The CDR3 DNA reads as TGTGCCAGTAGTCTTAGCCCGGGAGATACGCAGTATTTT.